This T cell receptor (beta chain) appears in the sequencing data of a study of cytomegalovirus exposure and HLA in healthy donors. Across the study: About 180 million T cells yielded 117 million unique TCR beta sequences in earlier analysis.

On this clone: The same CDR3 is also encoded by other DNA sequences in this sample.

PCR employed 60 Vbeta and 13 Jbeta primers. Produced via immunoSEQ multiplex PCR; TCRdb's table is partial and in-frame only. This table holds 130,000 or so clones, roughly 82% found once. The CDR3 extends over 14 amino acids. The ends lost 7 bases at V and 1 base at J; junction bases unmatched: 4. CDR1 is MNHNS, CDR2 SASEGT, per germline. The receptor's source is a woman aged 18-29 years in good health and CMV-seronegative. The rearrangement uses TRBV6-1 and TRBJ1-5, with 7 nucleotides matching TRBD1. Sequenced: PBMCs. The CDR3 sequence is CASNPTGSNQPQHF. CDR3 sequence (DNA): TGTGCCAGCAACCCGACAGGGAGCAATCAGCCCCAGCATTTT.